One and the same sample provided the 14 T cell receptor beta chains below, sequenced in a study of blood T cell repertoires in COVID-19. Assay used: immunoSEQ multiplex PCR; TCRdb lists only in-frame clones, some missing. Of more than 200,000 clones in the sample, 70% to 90% are singletons; the top ten hold around 1.8%. The specimen was peripheral blood. Receptor source: a man aged 25 to 40 with active or convalescent COVID-19.

The genes are TRBV6-2 or TRBV6-3 and TRBJ2-5; D is possibly TRBD1 (6 bases). This CDR3 comprises 16 residues. V lost 6 bases and J 3 bases, leaving 20 bases between the germline ends. Germline lookup yields CDR1 MNHEY and CDR2 SVGEGT. CDR3 protein: CASSRGQSTIEETQYF. CDR3 sequence (DNA): TGTGCCAGCAGCCGTGGACAGTCAACTATTGAAGAGACCCAGTACTTC.

The V gene is TRBV5-1, the J gene TRBJ2-1; 7 nucleotides line up with TRBD1. The CDR3 sequence is 16 residues long. Looked up from germline, CDR1 is SGHRS and CDR2 is YFSETQ. Losses at the gene ends were 4 bases for V and 4 bases for J; bases not matched to a gene: 11. The CDR3 here is CASSLDRAVIYNEQFF. The CDR3 region has the DNA TGCGCCAGCAGCCTTGACAGGGCGGTTATTTACAATGAGCAGTTCTTC.

This sequence joins TRBV10-1 and TRBJ2-3; 12 positions match TRBD2. The germline CDR1 and CDR2 sequences are WNHNN and SYGVQD (reference sequence). The junction had 1 base not matched to a gene; V was cut back by 3 bases and J by 0 bases. This CDR3 is built from 16 residues. The CDR3 protein is CASSDGLAGSTDTQYF. As DNA, the CDR3 is TGCGCCAGCAGTGATGGACTAGCGGGGAGCACAGATACGCAGTATTTT.

The V gene is TRBV3-1 (or the pseudogene TRBV3-2), the J gene TRBJ2-7, with 8 positions matching TRBD2. Trimming removed 8 bases from V and 4 bases from J; junction bases left unmatched: 16. The CDR3 covers 16 residues. The germline CDR1 and CDR2 sequences are LGHDT and YNNKEL (reference sequence). The CDR3 coding sequence is TGTGCCAGCGAAAAATCCCCCAAGCGGGGGAGGTACGAGCAGTACTTC. As protein: CASEKSPKRGRYEQYF.

The V call is TRBV9, the J call TRBJ1-6; TRBD1 might be the D (6 bases). The V and J ends lost 5 bases and 10 bases respectively, with 19 bases between them. Looked up from germline, CDR1 is SGDLS and CDR2 is YYNGEE. This CDR3 has 15 amino acids. The CDR3 region is CASSFRGGATSPLHF. The CDR3 region has the DNA TGTGCCAGCAGTTTTAGGGGGGGCGCAACCTCACCCCTCCACTTT. Full variable domain (missing parts from reference TRBV9 and TRBJ1-6): DSGVTQTPKHLITATGQRVTLRCSPRSGDLSVYWYQQSLDQGLQFLIQYYNGEERAKGNILERFSAQQFPDLHSELNLSSLELGDSALYFCASSFRGGATSPLHFGNGTRLTVT.

The genes are TRBV5-1 and TRBJ2-7; weak D call: TRBD2 (6 bases). Deletions cut 9 bases from V and 0 bases from J, with 13 bases between. Germline CDR1 SGHRS, CDR2 YFSETQ. The CDR3 extends over 13 amino acids. CDR3: CATSPAGSYEQYF. The CDR3 DNA follows: TGCGCCACCTCGCCAGCGGGCTCCTACGAGCAGTACTTC.

The chain carries TRBV3-1 (or the pseudogene TRBV3-2) and TRBJ2-2, with 8 bases matching TRBD2. The CDR3 has 17 residues. Unmatched junction bases numbered 11, after V lost 4 bases and J lost 4 bases. The germline CDR1 and CDR2 sequences are LGHDT and YNNKEL (reference sequence). The CDR3 protein is CASSRPTSARGTGELFF. CDR3 coding DNA: TGTGCCAGCAGCCGTCCGACTAGCGCTCGCGGCACCGGGGAGCTGTTTTTT.

The rearrangement uses TRBV19 and TRBJ1-1, with 7 bases aligning to TRBD1. CDR1 and CDR2 from the germline V gene are LNHDA and SQIVND (reference sequence). The CDR3 extends over 16 amino acids. J was trimmed by 0 bases and V by 4 bases; bases with no gene match: 8. CDR3 coding DNA: TGTGCCAGTAGTAAGGTCCGGGACAGCATGAACACTGAAGCTTTCTTT. Translation gives CASSKVRDSMNTEAFF.

The V gene is TRBV27, the J gene TRBJ1-6, with D uncertain. With 5 bases removed from V and 0 bases from J, the gap between germline ends came to 17 bases. Germline V gene data show CDR1 as MNHEY and CDR2 as SMNVEV (reference sequence). The CDR3 covers 18 residues. The CDR3 loop reads CASSRLQGPSSYNSPLHF. The CDR3 nucleotides are TGTGCCAGCAGTAGACTCCAAGGCCCAAGCTCCTATAATTCACCCCTCCACTTT.

V and J are TRBV2 and TRBJ2-5, with 13 bases fitting TRBD2. Germline CDR1 and CDR2: SNHLY and FYNNEI. This CDR3 spans 15 amino acids. The trim removed 5 bases at V and 6 bases at J, leaving 6 bases unmatched. This CDR3 is CASSYTSGGAQTQYF. The CDR3 coding sequence is TGTGCCAGCAGTTACACTAGCGGGGGGGCGCAGACCCAGTACTTC.

The chain carries TRBV12-3 or TRBV12-4 and TRBJ1-2; no clear D gene. V was clipped by 5 bases and J by 4 bases, with 8 bases between them. The CDR3 consists of 12 residues. The CDR3 is CASSLEGYGYTF. In nucleotides, the CDR3 is TGTGCCAGCAGTCTCGAGGGCTATGGCTACACCTTC.

V is TRBV15 and J is TRBJ2-2; D is ambiguous. V lost 0 bases and J lost 7, with 12 bases in between. The germline gives CDR1 LNHNV, CDR2 YYDKDF (reference sequence). The CDR3 is 15 residues long. The CDR3 region has the DNA TGTGCCACCAGCAGAGATCAGTCCAACCTCGGGGAGCTGTTTTTT. This encodes CATSRDQSNLGELFF.

V usage is TRBV5-1 and J usage is TRBJ1-1, with a weak D call TRBD1 (6 bases). V was trimmed by 4 bases and J by 5 bases, leaving 12 bases between them. The germline V gene has CDR1 SGHRS and CDR2 YFSETQ. The CDR3 spans 13 residues. CDR3 nucleotide sequence: TGCGCCAGCAGCCAAGAACAGGGAACTGAAGCTTTCTTT. It translates to CASSQEQGTEAFF.

This clone was seen once. The chain carries TRBV4-2 and TRBJ2-7; 8 bases align to TRBD2. The germline CDR1 and CDR2 sequences are LGHNA and YNFKEQ. CDR3 length: 16 residues. The V gene end was trimmed by 0 bases and the J gene end by 0 bases; junction bases not matched to a gene: 4. The CDR3 nucleotides read TGTGCCAGCAGCCAAGACGAGGCGGGGGGCTCCTACGAGCAGTACTTC. This translates into CASSQDEAGGSYEQYF.